This entry lists 11 T cell receptor beta chains sequenced from one sample in a study of monozygotic twins with inflammatory bowel disease. TCRdb re-called the 5' RACE reads; every CDR3 protein appears as one record, without DNA. The sample table sets out just over 300,000 distinct CDR3 sequences. The sequenced material came from blood. Source of these receptors: a human donor with ulcerative colitis or Crohn's disease, or a healthy co-twin of an affected twin (not recorded which).

J is TRBJ2-4 and V is TRBV5-1; TCRdb's D call, TRBD1, is unchecked because there is no DNA. Per the germline V gene, CDR1 is SGHRS and CDR2 is YFSETQ. The CDR3 covers 16 residues. Here the CDR3 reads CASSLVGQGTKNIQYF. The full variable domain, with the rest looked up from reference TRBV5-1 and TRBJ2-4, is KAGVTQTPRYLIKTRGQQVTLSCSPISGHRSVSWYQQTPGQGLQFLFEYFSETQRNKGNFPGRFSGRQFSNSRSEMNVSTLELGDSALYLCASSLVGQGTKNIQYFGAGTRLSVL.

J is TRBJ2-2 and V is TRBV11-2; without DNA, the TCRdb call of TRBD1 cannot be checked. Germline lookup yields CDR1 SGHAT and CDR2 FQNNGV. The CDR3 spans 14 residues. The CDR3: CASSLTGGFGELFF.

The V call is TRBV29-1, the J call TRBJ2-7; TCRdb's D call, TRBD2, is unchecked because there is no DNA. Germline V CDR1 and CDR2: SQVTM, ANQGSEA. The CDR3 loop spans 16 amino acids. CDR3 protein: CSVVLAGLLSSYEQYF.

The rearrangement uses TRBV7-9 and TRBJ1-1; no DNA is available, so the TRBD1 call from TCRdb remains unchecked. CDR3 length: 15 amino acids. The V gene's germline CDR1 is SEHNR and CDR2 FQNEAQ (reference sequence). The CDR3 spells CASSLGTGGGTEAFF.

The rearrangement joins TRBV20-1 to TRBJ1-1; lacking DNA, the TRBD1 call made by TCRdb goes unchecked. CDR1 DFQATT and CDR2 SNEGSKA come from the germline V gene (reference sequence). The CDR3 contains 14 residues. CDR3 region: CSARLGTVNTEAFF.

This rearrangement joins TRBV19 to TRBJ2-1. The CDR3 has 15 amino acids. From germline, CDR1 is LNHDA and CDR2 SQIVND (reference sequence). CDR3 loop: CASSMRWGEANEQFF.

The chain couples TRBV6-5 to TRBJ2-3; TCRdb reports TRBD2, a call that lacks DNA to check it against. The CDR3 runs 13 residues. Per germline, CDR1 MNHEY and CDR2 SVGAGI. The CDR3 is CATLAPNTDTQYF.

V and J are TRBV7-2 and TRBJ1-4. The CDR3 is 14 residues long. Looked up from germline, CDR1 is SGHTA and CDR2 is FQGNSA. This CDR3 is CASSFGGPNEKLFF.

The chain joins TRBV2 to TRBJ2-3; TCRdb picks TRBD2, but there is no DNA to check that call. CDR3 length: 19 amino acids. Germline CDR1 is SNHLY and CDR2 is FYNNEI. The CDR3 sequence is CASSATGTSGHKSTDTQYF.

The V and J genes are TRBV10-3 and TRBJ2-7; TCRdb's assignment of TRBD2 cannot be checked, as there is no DNA. The CDR3 covers 14 residues. Germline V gene data show CDR1 as ENHRY and CDR2 as SYGVKD. The CDR3 sequence is CAISGASWGTEQYF.

The chain carries TRBV20-1 and TRBJ1-1. Germline loops: CDR1 DFQATT, CDR2 SNEGSKA (reference sequence). The CDR3 has 11 amino acids. The CDR3 is CSAEGNTEAFF.